Listed below are T cell receptor beta chains from one sample, sequenced in a study of CD4 and CD8 cells across lung adenocarcinoma regions. TCRdb re-analysed the PCR reads in MiXCR, keeping a single row per CDR3 protein. The sample gives 2,000 to 2,500 distinct CDR3 sequences, 40% to 65% of which show up once; just under 20% is in the top ten. The sequencing sample was made of CD4+ T cells from the center of a lung tumor. The source is a female donor with lung adenocarcinoma. The CD4 and CD8 labels of this study may be unreliable. CDR3s include the opening cysteine and the closing phenylalanine or tryptophan. A D gene is named only where the DNA matches it firmly. For some rows the clone size is stated as once, few or many, or as a class when expanded; others skip it.

CDR3 DNA: TGTGCCATCAGGGACCCGGGGGGGACCTACAATGAGCAGTTCTTC; CDR3 protein: CAIRDPGGTYNEQFF; clone size: .; J gene: TRBJ2-1; D gene: TRBD2; V gene: TRBV10-3
CDR3 DNA: TGTGCCAGCAGTGGGATGGACAGTGGGTGGGGGACCCAGTACTTC; CDR3 protein: CASSGMDSGWGTQYF; clone size: once; J gene: TRBJ2-5; D gene: .; V gene: TRBV6-1
CDR3 DNA: TGCGCCAGCAGCACCGGGACAGGGGGCGACACCGGGGAGCTGTTTTTT; CDR3 protein: CASSTGTGGDTGELFF; clone size: .; J gene: TRBJ2-2; D gene: TRBD1; V gene: TRBV4-1
CDR3 DNA: TGTGCCAGCAGTGAATTTAGCGGGCCTTACGAGCAGTACTTC; CDR3 protein: CASSEFSGPYEQYF; clone size: large; J gene: TRBJ2-7; D gene: TRBD2; V gene: TRBV6-1
CDR3 DNA: TGCGCCAGCAGTGACCCGAGCGGTCCAACCTACAATGAGCAGTTCTTC; CDR3 protein: CASSDPSGPTYNEQFF; clone size: large; J gene: TRBJ2-1; D gene: .; V gene: TRBV10-2
CDR3 DNA: TGTGCCAGCAGCTTTAATCTAGCGGGAGTCACAGATACGCAGTATTTT; CDR3 protein: CASSFNLAGVTDTQYF; clone size: few; J gene: TRBJ2-3; D gene: TRBD2; V gene: TRBV11-2
CDR3 DNA: TGTGCCAGCAGTTACTCGTTTGACCCGACAGGGACCCAGCCCCAGCATTTT; CDR3 protein: CASSYSFDPTGTQPQHF; clone size: few; J gene: TRBJ1-5; D gene: TRBD1; V gene: TRBV6-5
CDR3 DNA: TGTGCCAGCAGTTTATCAGTCGAGCGGAAGGCCAAAAATATGCAGTATTTC; CDR3 protein: CASSLSVERKAKNMQYF; clone size: .; J gene: TRBJ2-4; D gene: .; V gene: TRBV27
CDR3 DNA: TGCGCCAGCAGCCAAGAAGCAACGTTGAGTGAGCAGTTCTTC; CDR3 protein: CASSQEATLSEQFF; clone size: few; J gene: TRBJ2-1; D gene: .; V gene: TRBV4-1
CDR3 DNA: TGTGCCACCAGTGTCGGGACTAGCGGGAGGTTGACCAATGAGCAGTTCTTC; CDR3 protein: CATSVGTSGRLTNEQFF; clone size: once; J gene: TRBJ2-1; D gene: TRBD2; V gene: TRBV24-1